This T cell receptor (beta chain) is drawn from a study of molecular identifiers for immune sequencing clone quantification. This clonotype has more than one count but fewer than ten. TCRdb used MiXCR to reprocess the PCR reads, holding one entry per CDR3 protein. The sample includes approximately 680,000 distinct CDR3 sequences, 25% seen only once; the top ten take about 0.73%. The sample was naive CD8+ T cells from blood, with Jurkat cell RNA spiked in. The subset was: FACS-sorted CD8+CD4-CCR7+CD45RA+ naive T cells. This receptor was identified in a human donor in good health. Some libraries in this study had Jurkat cell RNA spiked in.

This chain's CDR3 is CSVLRGSGELFF. In nucleotides, the CDR3 is TGCAGCGTGCTGAGGGGATCCGGGGAGCTGTTTTTT. The chain combines TRBV29-1 with TRBJ2-2, with D perhaps assigned TRBD1 or TRBD2 (5 bases each). Trimming took 6 bases from V and 6 from J, leaving 11 bases between them. The CDR3 totals 12 residues. Germline V gives CDR1 SQVTM, CDR2 ANQGSEA.